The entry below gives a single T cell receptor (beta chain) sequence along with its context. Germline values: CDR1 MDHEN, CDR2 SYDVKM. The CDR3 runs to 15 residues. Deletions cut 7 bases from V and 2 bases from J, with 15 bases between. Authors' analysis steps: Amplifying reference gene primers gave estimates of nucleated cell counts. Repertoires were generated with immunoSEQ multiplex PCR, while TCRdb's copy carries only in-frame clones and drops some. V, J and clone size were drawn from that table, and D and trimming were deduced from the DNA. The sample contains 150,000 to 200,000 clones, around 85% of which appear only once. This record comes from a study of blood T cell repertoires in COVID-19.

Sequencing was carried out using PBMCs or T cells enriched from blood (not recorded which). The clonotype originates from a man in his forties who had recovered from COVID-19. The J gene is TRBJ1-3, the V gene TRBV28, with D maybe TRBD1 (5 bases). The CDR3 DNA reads TGTGCCAGCACCCCTTGGAGGGGAACTGGAAACACCATATATTTT. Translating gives CASTPWRGTGNTIYF.